These 23 T cell receptor beta chains were sequenced from one sample in a study of post-analysis software for immune sequencing data. Notes on the study in general: Higher frequency in patients than in controls was seen for roughly five TRBV segments, with TRBV5-6, TRBV5-1 and TRBV20-1 among them.

cDNA libraries for TCR beta contained unique molecular identifiers. TCRdb re-called the PCR reads through MiXCR, storing one row per CDR3 protein. The sample carries roughly 800,000 distinct CDR3 sequences, around 27% recorded once. The antigens for these receptors are not known. The sequenced material came from blood. The receptors come from a girl between 10 and 17 years old with multiple sclerosis.

In this sample, this clonotype turned up many times. This rearrangement joins TRBV6-2 or TRBV6-3 to TRBJ2-7; D may correspond to TRBD1 or TRBD2 (5 bases each). The germline CDR1 and CDR2 sequences are MNHEY and SVGEGT. This CDR3 contains 13 residues. Trimming cost V 7 bases and J 2 bases, with 12 bases left between them. This CDR3 is CASTWDLTYEQYF. The CDR3 DNA follows: TGTGCCAGCACATGGGACCTTACCTACGAGCAGTACTTC.

This clonotype has more than one count but fewer than ten. The V gene is TRBV9, the J gene TRBJ2-1, with TRBD2 matching over 14 bases. There are 17 residues in the CDR3. Germline V gene sequence: CDR1 SGDLS, CDR2 YYNGEE. Trimming cost V 6 bases and J 4 bases; bases outside gene matches: 9. This CDR3 is CASTSGTSGSGYNEQFF. CDR3 nucleotides: TGTGCCAGCACCTCTGGGACTAGCGGGAGTGGGTACAATGAGCAGTTCTTC.

The rearrangement links TRBV21-1 to TRBJ2-6. TRBV21-1 is a recognized pseudogene. The CDR3 sequence is 16 residues long. The DNA of the CDR3 is TGTGCCAGCACTCAAACGGAAAGCTCTGGGGCCAACGTCCTGACTTTC. This codes for CASTQTESSGANVLTF.

This clonotype came up once. The chain employs TRBV7-8 and TRBJ2-4; possible D gene TRBD1, 6 bases. The J call is in doubt because the DNA end fits TRBJ2-7 better. The length of the CDR3 is 14 residues. In germline, CDR1 is SGHVS, CDR2 FQNEAQ. CDR3 in DNA: TGTGCCAGCAGCCCCCGGGACACTTTCTACGAGCAGTACTTC. It encodes CASSPRDTFYEQYF.

This clonotype was counted only a few times. The CDR3 DNA reads TGTGCCAGCAGCCAAGAAGGAGGCGGTTATCAGCCCCAGCATTTT. Translation gives CASSQEGGGYQPQHF. The chain couples TRBV3-1 to TRBJ1-5; D ambiguous. CDR1 is LGHDT and CDR2 is YNNKEL in the germline V gene (reference sequence). The CDR3 totals 15 residues. V gave up 0 bases and J gave up 5 bases, with 11 bases separating them.

The chain couples TRBV6-5 to TRBJ1-2; possibly TRBD1 for D (5 bases). The CDR3 has 13 residues. The V end was cut by 6 bases, the J end by 4 bases, with 12 bases between. Germline V gene sequence: CDR1 MNHEY, CDR2 SVGAGI. CDR3 loop: CASSRGAPYGYTF. CDR3 coding DNA: TGTGCCAGCAGCCGCGGGGCCCCCTATGGCTACACCTTC.

This chain connects TRBV3-1 to TRBJ2-6; D possibly corresponds to TRBD2 (5 bases). Per germline, CDR1 LGHDT and CDR2 YNNKEL (reference sequence). The length of the CDR3 is 16 residues. V was pared by 4 bases and J by 1 base, with 11 bases between. In DNA, the CDR3 is TGTGCCAGCAGCCCCCTCCGAGGGTCTGGGGCCAACGTCCTGACTTTC. Translated, it gives CASSPLRGSGANVLTF.

The J gene is TRBJ1-2, the V gene TRBV28, with TRBD1 identical over 11 bases. Germline CDR1 reads MDHEN; CDR2 reads SYDVKM. The CDR3 runs 14 residues. J lost 7 bases, V lost 7 bases, and 8 bases had no gene match. The CDR3 DNA reads TGTGCCAGCAACCTGGACAGGGGGCGCGTTGGCTACACCTTC. This sequence encodes CASNLDRGRVGYTF.

The V gene is TRBV6-1, the J gene TRBJ1-4, with D possibly TRBD1 on 6 matching bases. The germline V gene has CDR1 MNHNS and CDR2 SASEGT. This CDR3 is 16 amino acids long. The V end lost 6 bases, the J end lost 0 bases, and 14 bases lay between the germline ends. Here the CDR3 reads CASRTRGRSTNEKLFF. The CDR3 DNA follows: TGTGCCAGCAGAACCAGGGGAAGGTCAACTAATGAAAAACTGTTTTTT.

This chain uses TRBV6-6 with TRBJ2-2; a possible D gene is TRBD2 (5 bases). Germline V lookup: CDR1 MNHNY, CDR2 SVGAGI (reference sequence). V lost 2 bases and J 4 bases, leaving 11 bases between the germline ends. The CDR3 spans 15 residues. The CDR3 sequence: CASSYKLALTGELFF. In DNA, the CDR3 is TGTGCCAGCAGTTACAAGCTAGCCCTCACCGGGGAGCTGTTTTTT.

CDR3 nucleotides: TGTGCCATCAGGGACGACGTGAATCAGCCCCAGCATTTT. Amino acids: CAIRDDVNQPQHF. The chain uses TRBV10-3 and TRBJ1-5; no firm D call. Germline CDR1 is ENHRY and CDR2 is SYGVKD. This CDR3 is built from 13 residues. V was trimmed by 6 bases and J by 4 bases, leaving 10 bases between them.

V gene TRBV7-9 combines with J gene TRBJ2-3, with TRBD2 identical over 12 bases. The CDR3 contains 17 residues. V lost 4 bases and J lost 2; bases outside the gene matches: 7. Germline V gene data show CDR1 as SEHNR and CDR2 as FQNEAQ (reference sequence). The CDR3 sequence: CASSWTSGNEVTDTQYF. Here the CDR3 DNA reads TGTGCCAGCAGCTGGACTAGCGGGAATGAAGTCACAGATACGCAGTATTTT.

This chain connects TRBV7-2 to TRBJ1-2; D is uncertain. The V gene lost 0 bases and the J gene lost 4 bases, with 15 bases spanning the gap. CDR3 length: 16 residues. CDR1 is SGHTA and CDR2 is FQGNSA in the germline V gene. The CDR3 bases are TGTGCCAGCAGCTTAGCGGGTGGTGAGGTCGCCTATGGCTACACCTTC. This codes for CASSLAGGEVAYGYTF.

V is TRBV4-3 and J is TRBJ2-2; no reliable D call. Germline-derived CDR1 and CDR2 are LGHNA and YSLEER. This CDR3 contains 15 residues. V lost 1 base to trimming and J lost 1 base, with 7 bases between them. This CDR3 reads CASSQGSENTGELFF. The CDR3 DNA follows: TGCGCCAGCAGCCAAGGATCCGAGAACACCGGGGAGCTGTTTTTT.

V usage is TRBV20-1 and J usage is TRBJ2-5; TRBD2 agrees at 7 bases. The CDR3 contains 15 residues. Trimming at V came to 4 bases and at J to 4 bases, leaving 12 bases not matched to a gene. Looked up from germline, CDR1 is DFQATT and CDR2 is SNEGSKA (reference sequence). CDR3 DNA sequence: TGCAGTGCTAAGGCTGGCGCGGGAGTTGTAGAGACCCAGTACTTC. Encoded protein: CSAKAGAGVVETQYF.

The chain combines TRBV29-1 with TRBJ2-2; tentative D call: TRBD2 (6 bases). This CDR3 has 18 residues. The V end lost 5 bases, the J end lost 3 bases, and 25 bases lay between the germline ends. Germline V gene lookup returns CDR1 SQVTM and CDR2 ANQGSEA. The CDR3: CSVLPVRRDLVYTGELFF. As DNA, the CDR3 is TGCAGCGTTTTACCGGTGAGGCGGGATTTGGTTTACACCGGGGAGCTGTTTTTT.

The V gene is TRBV4-3, the J gene TRBJ2-2, with TRBD2 matching 9 bases. The trim removed 3 bases at V and 8 bases at J, leaving 10 bases unmatched. Germline-derived CDR1 and CDR2 are LGHNA and YSLEER. The CDR3 sequence is 16 residues long. The CDR3: CASSHGLARRSGELFF. The CDR3, as DNA: TGCGCCAGCAGCCACGGACTAGCGAGACGTAGTGGGGAGCTGTTTTTT.

The chain links TRBV6-1 to TRBJ2-1, with 7 positions matching TRBD2. Germline trimming cut 4 bases from V and 12 bases from J; bases unmatched to any gene: 6. The CDR3 loop spans 12 amino acids. CDR1 is MNHNS and CDR2 is SASEGT in the germline V gene. In nucleotides, the CDR3 is TGTGCCAGCAGTGGGAGAGGGGAGGGGCAGTTCTTC. The encoded protein is CASSGRGEGQFF.

This clonotype has only a few counts. The chain employs TRBV29-1 and TRBJ2-7; the match to TRBD2 covers 13 bases. The J segment lost 2 bases and the V segment lost 1 base, leaving 2 bases of the junction unmatched. CDR3 length: 15 amino acids. Per germline, CDR1 SQVTM and CDR2 ANQGSEA. CDR3 amino acids: CSVEGGTSGAYEQYF. The CDR3 DNA reads TGCAGCGTTGAAGGGGGGACTAGCGGGGCCTACGAGCAGTACTTC.

There are a few counts of this clonotype. This chain links TRBV6-5 with TRBJ2-1; TRBD2 agrees at 13 bases. Germline CDR1 reads MNHEY; CDR2 reads SVGAGI. Trimming cost V 5 bases and J 12 bases; bases outside gene matches: 10. This CDR3 region has 15 residues. Here the CDR3 DNA reads TGTGCCAGCAGTCCAACCGGGACTAGCGGGACGGGGCAGTTCTTC. Translating it yields CASSPTGTSGTGQFF.

V gene TRBV5-1 combines with J gene TRBJ1-5; D remains unclear. Germline values: CDR1 SGHRS, CDR2 YFSETQ. V was cut by 0 bases and J by 2 bases, with 6 bases left in between. The CDR3 is 14 amino acids. CDR3 sequence (DNA): TGCGCCAGCAGCTTGGGACACGGCAATCAGCCCCAGCATTTT. Its protein is CASSLGHGNQPQHF.

This clonotype was detected ten times or more. J is TRBJ1-2 and V is TRBV12-3 or TRBV12-4; 8 bases are a match to TRBD1. V shed 6 bases, J shed 3 bases, and the junction held 3 bases outside the gene matches. This CDR3 contains 13 residues. Here the CDR3 reads CASSPDRDYGYTF. The CDR3 nucleotides read TGTGCCAGCAGCCCGGACAGGGACTATGGCTACACCTTC.

This clonotype has a count of ten or more. The rearrangement links TRBV29-1 to TRBJ2-1; D is perhaps TRBD1 (5 bases). The CDR3 loop spans 13 amino acids. Germline CDR1 is SQVTM and CDR2 is ANQGSEA. CDR3 residues: CSGESGSYNEQFF. CDR3 DNA sequence: TGCAGTGGTGAGTCAGGGTCCTACAATGAGCAGTTCTTC.